These 27 T cell receptor beta chains were sequenced from one sample in a study of beta chain features in type 1 diabetes. Expressed TCRB transcripts were sequenced because the entire RNA isolate underwent reverse transcription. Repertoires were generated with immunoSEQ multiplex PCR, while TCRdb's copy carries only in-frame clones and drops some. The sample shows 200,000 to 300,000 clones, roughly a tenth of them seen only once. No antigen has been assigned to these receptors. Study results and limitations: Moderately but significantly shorter TCRB CDR3s were found in Type 1 diabetes patients in all four CD4+ subsets.

Sequencing input: naive CD4+ T cells from blood. These receptors all come from a man aged 30-40 years with type 1 diabetes.

This clone showed up just a few times. The chain recombines TRBV7-3 with TRBJ2-1; TRBD2 matches at 7 bases. V gave up 5 bases and J gave up 6 bases; unmatched junction bases: 10. The CDR3 loop spans 15 amino acids. Germline assignment: CDR1 SGHTA and CDR2 FQGTGA. The CDR3 coding sequence is TGTGCCAGCAGCATCGCTGCGGGGGTCCCCAATGAGCAGTTCTTC. Translating gives CASSIAAGVPNEQFF.

This clone was seen only a few times. The chain links TRBV10-3 to TRBJ1-5; TRBD1 agrees at 8 bases. Germline V gene lookup returns CDR1 ENHRY and CDR2 SYGVKD. The CDR3 consists of 14 residues. V lost 5 bases and J lost 4; bases outside the gene matches: 4. The CDR3 DNA follows: TGTGCCATCAGTTCAAGACAGGGGAATCAGCCCCAGCATTTT. Its protein is CAISSRQGNQPQHF.

The chain links TRBV5-1 to TRBJ1-6; D is unclear. The V gene lost 0 bases and the J gene lost 6 bases, with 16 bases spanning the gap. CDR3 length: 17 residues. Germline V lookup: CDR1 SGHRS, CDR2 YFSETQ. The CDR3 coding sequence is TGCGCCAGCAGCTTGGCGGCAGCCGGTGCGGGTAATTCACCCCTCCACTTT. Translation: CASSLAAAGAGNSPLHF.

This clone has more than one count but fewer than ten. The genes are TRBV18 and TRBJ1-2, with D maybe TRBD1 (5 bases). The CDR3 runs 15 residues. Germline CDR1 reads KGHSH; CDR2 reads LQKENI. The V and J ends lost 6 bases and 6 bases respectively, with 20 bases between them. The CDR3, as DNA: TGTGCCAGCTCTCCCCCCGATCTGGGCAGGGATGGCTACACCTTC. Translating gives CASSPPDLGRDGYTF.

This clone was seen only a few times. The chain has TRBV11-2 and TRBJ2-3; D is possibly TRBD2 (5 bases). CDR1 and CDR2 (germline): SGHAT, FQNNGV. The CDR3 extends over 15 amino acids. The V gene lost 5 bases and the J gene lost 4 bases, with 16 bases spanning the gap. In DNA, the CDR3 is TGTGCCAGCAGCCCCGGACTGGCACGAGCAGATACGCAGTATTTT. It translates to CASSPGLARADTQYF.

The CDR3 nucleotides read TGTGCCAGCAGCGTAGGGGACAAGGCTTATGGGCCTGAAAAACTGTTTTTT. Amino acid sequence: CASSVGDKAYGPEKLFF. The chain couples TRBV9 to TRBJ1-4, with D possibly matching TRBD1 (6 bases). The CDR3 runs 17 residues. Germline CDR1 SGDLS, CDR2 YYNGEE. Trimming removed 0 bases at V and 7 bases at J, with 19 bases between.

The sample holds a few counts of this clone. The V gene is TRBV6-6, the J gene TRBJ2-7; TRBD1 might be the D (5 bases). The ends were cut back, 8 bases at V and 5 bases at J, with 10 bases in the middle. The germline V gene has CDR1 MNHNY and CDR2 SVGAGI (reference sequence). The CDR3 is made up of 11 amino acids. Here the CDR3 reads CASYGHDEQYF. CDR3 nucleotides: TGTGCCAGCTATGGACACGACGAGCAGTACTTC.

This sequence joins TRBV28 and TRBJ2-7, with D tentatively TRBD1 (6 bases). CDR1 and CDR2 from the germline V gene are MDHEN and SYDVKM. The CDR3 loop spans 17 amino acids. With 3 bases removed from V and 3 bases from J, the gap between germline ends came to 21 bases. CDR3 loop: CASSFLVDSKMYYEQYF. CDR3 nucleotide sequence: TGTGCCAGCAGTTTCCTAGTGGACAGTAAGATGTACTACGAGCAGTACTTC.

The chain combines TRBV29-1 with TRBJ1-1, with 7 positions matching TRBD1. V was pared by 7 bases and J by 5 bases, with 7 bases of the junction left unmatched. CDR1 SQVTM and CDR2 ANQGSEA come from the germline V gene. This CDR3 region has 12 residues. This chain's CDR3 is CSARQGDTEAFF. CDR3 coding DNA: TGCAGCGCCCGACAGGGTGATACTGAAGCTTTCTTT.

CDR3 sequence reads: CASSLGDRPRKTQYF. The CDR3 nucleotides are TGTGCCAGCAGCTTGGGCGACAGGCCCAGAAAGACCCAGTACTTC. The V call is TRBV7-9, the J call TRBJ2-5; the D gene is possibly TRBD1 (6 bases). The CDR3 is 15 residues long. Germline-derived CDR1 and CDR2 are SEHNR and FQNEAQ (reference sequence). V lost 3 bases, J lost 6 bases, and 17 bases lay in between. Variable domain in full (rest from reference TRBV7-9 and TRBJ2-5): DTGVSQNPRHKITKRGQNVTFRCDPISEHNRLYWYRQTLGQGPEFLTYFQNEAQLEKSRLLSDRFSAERPKGSFSTLEIQRTEQGDSAMYLCASSLGDRPRKTQYFGPGTRLLVL.

This clone has just a few counts. The chain combines TRBV6-5 with TRBJ2-5, with TRBD2 matching over 8 bases. Germline CDR1 reads MNHEY; CDR2 reads SVGAGI. Unmatched junction bases numbered 5, after V lost 5 bases and J lost 3 bases. This CDR3 spans 14 amino acids. The CDR3 DNA reads TGTGCCAGCAGTCGTATAGCGGGGAAAGAGACCCAGTACTTC. It specifies CASSRIAGKETQYF.

The CDR3 sequence: CASSRGRGVDYEQYF. For the CDR3, the DNA is TGCGCCAGCAGCCGGGGACGCGGGGTGGACTACGAGCAGTACTTC. The chain uses TRBV5-1 and TRBJ2-7; a possible D gene is TRBD2 (6 bases). CDR3 size: 15 residues. CDR1 and CDR2 from the germline V gene are SGHRS and YFSETQ. The germline V and J ends were trimmed by 4 bases and 3 bases, with 17 bases remaining between them.

The chain uses TRBV19 and TRBJ1-5, with unresolved D. Germline V gives CDR1 LNHDA, CDR2 SQIVND (reference sequence). The CDR3 is 13 amino acids. Trimming cost V 5 bases and J 4 bases, with 9 bases left between them. The CDR3 loop is CASSSAGNQPQHF. The CDR3 region has the DNA TGTGCCAGTAGTTCTGCCGGGAATCAGCCCCAGCATTTT.

V is TRBV5-1 and J is TRBJ1-5; tentative D call: TRBD1 (5 bases). Germline V CDR1 and CDR2: SGHRS, YFSETQ. Trimming shortened V by 0 bases and J by 7 bases, and 20 bases separated the two germline ends. The CDR3 has 17 residues. The CDR3 region is CASSLAAGGSWSQPQHF. Here the CDR3 DNA reads TGCGCCAGCAGCTTGGCCGCCGGGGGAAGTTGGAGCCAGCCCCAGCATTTT.

This clone was counted only a few times. V is TRBV5-1 and J is TRBJ2-5; D is possibly TRBD2 (7 bases). CDR3 length: 15 residues. Trimming left V 7 bases short and J 4 bases short, with 20 bases between. Germline CDR1 and CDR2: SGHRS and YFSETQ. The CDR3 loop reads CASAPGGQGSETQYF. CDR3 nucleotide sequence: TGCGCCAGCGCCCCCGGGGGGCAGGGCTCAGAGACCCAGTACTTC.

The CDR3 protein is CAWAQSSYEQYF. CDR3 sequence (DNA): TGTGCTTGGGCACAGAGCTCCTACGAGCAGTACTTC. This chain uses TRBV28 with TRBJ2-7, with unresolved D. The germline V gene encodes CDR1 MDHEN and CDR2 SYDVKM. The CDR3 consists of 12 residues.

This clone was counted only a few times. J is TRBJ2-1 and V is TRBV7-9; 15 nucleotides align to TRBD2. The J segment lost 8 bases and the V segment lost 5 bases, leaving 10 bases of the junction unmatched. Germline V lookup: CDR1 SEHNR, CDR2 FQNEAQ (reference sequence). CDR3 size: 17 residues. CDR3 DNA sequence: TGTGCCAGCAGCCCCAGGACTAGCGGGGGGGCAAGGCATGAGCAGTTCTTC. Translation: CASSPRTSGGARHEQFF.

The chain joins TRBV2 to TRBJ2-5; perhaps TRBD2 as D (5 bases). The CDR3 loop spans 16 amino acids. Germline lookup yields CDR1 SNHLY and CDR2 FYNNEI. The ends were cut back, 0 bases at V and 7 bases at J, with 18 bases in the middle. The CDR3 region is CASSEALQEVRVTQYF. DNA for the CDR3: TGTGCCAGCAGTGAAGCGCTTCAGGAGGTCCGGGTGACCCAGTACTTC.

This clone was recorded a few times. J is TRBJ2-3 and V is TRBV7-3; possible D gene TRBD2, 6 bases. The V gene's germline CDR1 is SGHTA and CDR2 FQGTGA. V lost 2 bases, J lost 0 bases, and 12 bases lay in between. CDR3 length equals 16 residues. CDR3 region: CASSLSRGPSTDTQYF. The DNA for the CDR3 is TGTGCCAGCAGCTTATCGCGGGGCCCTAGCACAGATACGCAGTATTTT.

The chain uses TRBV5-1 and TRBJ1-1; D is ambiguous. The CDR3 sequence is 14 residues long. V gave up 0 bases and J gave up 1 base, with 7 bases separating them. Germline-derived CDR1 and CDR2 are SGHRS and YFSETQ. In nucleotides, the CDR3 is TGCGCCAGCAGCTTGGCCACATCGAACACTGAAGCTTTCTTT. Translation: CASSLATSNTEAFF.

The chain uses TRBV5-1 and TRBJ2-5; 7 bases agree with TRBD1. The V gene's germline CDR1 is SGHRS and CDR2 YFSETQ. CDR3 size: 14 residues. The V and J ends lost 7 bases and 5 bases, in that order; junction bases with no gene match: 11. The chain's CDR3 is CASGPTGVKETQYF. DNA of the CDR3: TGCGCCAGCGGCCCCACAGGGGTAAAGGAGACCCAGTACTTC.

V and J are TRBV5-4 and TRBJ2-3, with a possible D match to TRBD2 (5 bases). V was cut by 9 bases and J by 0 bases, with 14 bases left in between. CDR1 is SGHNT and CDR2 is YYREEE in the germline V gene (reference sequence). CDR3 length: 14 amino acids. CDR3 coding DNA: TGTGCCACCTGTGAGCGGAGCAGCACAGATACGCAGTATTTT. It is translated as CATCERSSTDTQYF.

This chain joins TRBV9 and TRBJ2-1; D unclear. Germline V gives CDR1 SGDLS, CDR2 YYNGEE. The CDR3 contains 16 residues. Between the trimmed V and J ends, which lost 4 bases and 2 bases, there was a span of 16 bases. Here the CDR3 DNA reads TGTGCCAGCAGCTACACCTCCACACCAACCTACAATGAGCAGTTCTTC. It encodes CASSYTSTPTYNEQFF. Using reference TRBV9 and TRBJ2-1 for the parts outside the CDR3, the full variable domain is DSGVTQTPKHLITATGQRVTLRCSPRSGDLSVYWYQQSLDQGLQFLIQYYNGEERAKGNILERFSAQQFPDLHSELNLSSLELGDSALYFCASSYTSTPTYNEQFFGPGTRLTVL.

This clone appeared a few times. V gene TRBV2 combines with J gene TRBJ2-3, with 8 bases fitting TRBD2. This CDR3 has 15 amino acids. In germline, CDR1 is SNHLY, CDR2 FYNNEI. The V segment lost 6 bases and the J segment 1 base; nucleotides outside the gene matches: 6. CDR3 DNA: TGTGCCAGCAGCTTTGGACTAGCAGGCACAGATACGCAGTATTTT. Its protein product is CASSFGLAGTDTQYF.

The sample holds a few counts of this clone. The chain carries TRBV4-3 and TRBJ2-1; 8 bases line up with TRBD2. The CDR3 covers 16 residues. J was trimmed by 7 bases and V by 0 bases; bases with no gene match: 8. Germline lookup yields CDR1 LGHNA and CDR2 YSLEER. The CDR3, as DNA: TGCGCCAGCAGCCAAGATACGGGGGGGACTAAGAATGAGCAGTTCTTC. Translated: CASSQDTGGTKNEQFF.

Here the CDR3 DNA reads TGTGCCAGCTCACTTCGCCTGGACAGGGGCACAGATACGCAGTATTTT. This codes for CASSLRLDRGTDTQYF. The chain links TRBV18 to TRBJ2-3, with 8 bases matching TRBD1. Unmatched junction bases numbered 7, after V lost 4 bases and J lost 1 base. The CDR3 contains 16 residues. Germline values: CDR1 KGHSH, CDR2 LQKENI.

The genes are TRBV5-4 and TRBJ2-5; D remains unclear. V shed 4 bases and J shed 2 bases, with 9 bases lying between them. Germline CDR1 is SGHNT and CDR2 is YYREEE (reference sequence). The CDR3 extends over 13 amino acids. CDR3 DNA: TGTGCCAGCAGCACCGGGTTTCAAGAGACCCAGTACTTC. As protein: CASSTGFQETQYF.